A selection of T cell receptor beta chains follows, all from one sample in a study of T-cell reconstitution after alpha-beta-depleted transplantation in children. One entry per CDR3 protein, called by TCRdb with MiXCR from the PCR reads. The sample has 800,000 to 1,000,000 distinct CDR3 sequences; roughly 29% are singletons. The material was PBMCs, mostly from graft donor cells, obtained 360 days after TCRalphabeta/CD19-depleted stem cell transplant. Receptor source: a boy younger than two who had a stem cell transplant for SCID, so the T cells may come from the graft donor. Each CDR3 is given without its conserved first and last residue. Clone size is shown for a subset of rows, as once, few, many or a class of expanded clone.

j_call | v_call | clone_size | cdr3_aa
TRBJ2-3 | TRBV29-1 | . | SVVFPDTQY
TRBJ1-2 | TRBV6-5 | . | ASSYTGTEINYGYT
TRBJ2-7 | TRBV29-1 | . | SVGISYEQY
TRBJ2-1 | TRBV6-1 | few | ASTSAVHNEQF
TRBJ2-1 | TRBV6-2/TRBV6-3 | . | ASSQVGSRRNEQF
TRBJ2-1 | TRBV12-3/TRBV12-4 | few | ASSPRTGGANEQF
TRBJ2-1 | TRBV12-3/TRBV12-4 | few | ASSLVGGGGEQF
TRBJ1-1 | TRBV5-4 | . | ASSSPQGLGYTEAF
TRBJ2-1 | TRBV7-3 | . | ASSPFSQAIYNEQF
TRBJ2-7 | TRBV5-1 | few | ASSWTSGGPYEQY
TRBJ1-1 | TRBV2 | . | ASSDGAGRRNTEAF
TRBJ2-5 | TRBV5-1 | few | ASRGFGETIETQY
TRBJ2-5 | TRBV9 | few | ASSVDRQETQY
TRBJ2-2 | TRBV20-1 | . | SARRTDGELF
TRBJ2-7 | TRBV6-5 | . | ASSYTAGMLYEQY
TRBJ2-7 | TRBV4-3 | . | ASSQVLSYEQY
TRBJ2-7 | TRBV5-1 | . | ASSRATSSYEQY